The 15 T cell receptor beta chains listed next were all sequenced from one sample in a study of T cells of healthy individuals. TCRdb itself ran the 5' RACE reads through MiXCR, one entry per CDR3 protein. The data hold tens of thousands of distinct CDR3 sequences, with about 16% observed a single time. The receptors derive from a human donor in good health.

V usage is TRBV2 and J usage is TRBJ1-2, with unresolved D. CDR1 and CDR2 from the germline V gene are SNHLY and FYNNEI. The CDR3 is made up of 11 amino acids. Trimming took 7 bases from V and 3 from J, leaving 6 bases between them. The CDR3 spells CASTIDYGYTF. The DNA of the CDR3 is TGTGCCAGCACAATAGACTATGGCTACACCTTC.

This clonotype occurred many times. This chain uses TRBV29-1 with TRBJ2-1; 7 nucleotides line up with TRBD2. Germline assignment: CDR1 SQVTM and CDR2 ANQGSEA. The CDR3 spans 12 residues. V was clipped by 7 bases and J by 5 bases; unmatched bases: 5. CDR3 in amino acids: CSGGEGDNEQFF. CDR3 in DNA: TGCAGCGGGGGGGAGGGAGACAATGAGCAGTTCTTC.

The CDR3: CASSFGTADSYEQYF. DNA of the CDR3: TGTGCCAGCAGCTTCGGGACAGCGGACTCCTACGAGCAGTACTTC. This chain joins TRBV5-4 and TRBJ2-7, with 7 bases aligning to TRBD1. Germline CDR1 and CDR2: SGHNT and YYREEE (reference sequence). V lost 2 bases and J lost 0; bases outside the gene matches: 5. The CDR3 sequence is 15 residues long.

V and J are TRBV9 and TRBJ2-2, with 8 positions matching TRBD2. The V segment lost 4 bases and the J segment 4 bases; nucleotides outside the gene matches: 9. Per germline, CDR1 SGDLS and CDR2 YYNGEE. This CDR3 is 16 amino acids long. This CDR3 is CASSPRDGRGTGELFF. The CDR3 DNA is TGTGCCAGCAGCCCAAGGGACGGGAGGGGCACCGGGGAGCTGTTTTTT. The full variable domain, rest sourced from reference TRBV9 and TRBJ2-2, is DSGVTQTPKHLITATGQRVTLRCSPRSGDLSVYWYQQSLDQGLQFLIQYYNGEERAKGNILERFSAQQFPDLHSELNLSSLELGDSALYFCASSPRDGRGTGELFFGEGSRLTVL.

Concerning this clonotype itself: It may be a read error: a sequence one base away is much more abundant. This chain connects TRBV4-1 to TRBJ1-2, with D possibly being TRBD1 (6 bases). The CDR3 consists of 13 residues. The germline V gene encodes CDR1 MGHRA and CDR2 YSYEKL. DNA for the CDR3: TGCGCCAGCAGCCAGGACAGAGCTAAAGGCTACAACTTC. It specifies CASSQDRAKGYNF.

The chain links TRBV5-1 to TRBJ2-7; TRBD2 is a possible D gene (5 bases). Germline V CDR1 and CDR2: SGHRS, YFSETQ. The V and J ends lost 2 bases and 1 base respectively, with 13 bases between them. This CDR3 comprises 15 residues. DNA for the CDR3: TGCGCCAGCAGCTTTTCCTCGGGGAAATCCTACGAGCAGTACTTC. Its translation is CASSFSSGKSYEQYF.

The sample holds a few counts of this clonotype. J is TRBJ2-1 and V is TRBV7-2, with D perhaps given as TRBD1 or TRBD2 (5 bases each). Germline CDR1 reads SGHTA; CDR2 reads FQGNSA. V was trimmed by 6 bases and J by 8 bases, leaving 23 bases between them. The CDR3 consists of 16 residues. The CDR3 is CASSARRGRGADEQFF. CDR3 in DNA: TGTGCCAGCAGTGCACGTAGGGGTAGAGGGGCCGATGAGCAGTTCTTC.

This clonotype has more than one count but fewer than ten. J is TRBJ2-2 and V is TRBV11-2, with D possibly matching TRBD1 (5 bases). Germline values: CDR1 SGHAT, CDR2 FQNNGV. V was pared by 5 bases and J by 2 bases, with 9 bases between. The CDR3 has 14 residues. CDR3: CASSADSNTGELFF. The CDR3, as DNA: TGTGCCAGCAGCGCCGACAGTAACACCGGGGAGCTGTTTTTT.

This clonotype was found many times. The chain uses TRBV12-3 or TRBV12-4 and TRBJ1-1; 12 bases align to TRBD1. With V trimmed by 3 bases and J by 5 bases, 4 bases remained unmatched. The CDR3 covers 15 residues. CDR3 protein: CASSFWGQGATEAFF. The CDR3 DNA reads TGTGCCAGCAGTTTTTGGGGACAGGGGGCAACTGAAGCTTTCTTT.

There are many counts of this clonotype. The chain has TRBV7-8 and TRBJ2-7, with 10 nucleotides matching TRBD1. Germline V lookup: CDR1 SGHVS, CDR2 FQNEAQ. The CDR3 has 14 amino acids. Trimming took 5 bases from V and 4 from J; bases not matched to a gene: 5. The CDR3 loop is CASSLGQGLYEQYF. CDR3 DNA: TGTGCCAGCAGCCTGGGACAGGGGCTTTACGAGCAGTACTTC.

The chain couples TRBV4-1 to TRBJ1-1, with D tentatively TRBD1 (6 bases). The germline V and J ends were trimmed by 0 bases and 2 bases, with 10 bases remaining between them. The CDR3 totals 15 residues. The germline CDR1 and CDR2 sequences are MGHRA and YSYEKL. CDR3 loop: CASSQEGGGNTEAFF. CDR3 DNA sequence: TGCGCCAGCAGCCAAGAGGGAGGGGGTAACACTGAAGCTTTCTTT.

The rearrangement joins TRBV11-2 to TRBJ2-1; possibly TRBD2 for D (5 bases). In germline, CDR1 is SGHAT, CDR2 FQNNGV. This CDR3 contains 20 residues. The V gene lost 1 base and the J gene lost 4 bases, with 26 bases spanning the gap. The DNA of the CDR3 is TGTGCCAGCAGCTTAGGGGGTCTGGGGAGAGGGTCGAAGTATTACAATGAGCAGTTCTTC. This sequence encodes CASSLGGLGRGSKYYNEQFF.

The chain combines TRBV20-1 with TRBJ2-3; 8 bases are a match to TRBD2. Germline V gene data show CDR1 as DFQATT and CDR2 as SNEGSKA (reference sequence). Unmatched junction bases numbered 9, after V lost 3 bases and J lost 1 base. The length of the CDR3 is 16 residues. The CDR3 sequence: CSARGLVSLGTDTQYF. The CDR3 DNA reads as TGCAGTGCTAGGGGACTAGTCTCGTTAGGCACAGATACGCAGTATTTT.

This clonotype was observed at least ten times. The rearrangement uses TRBV7-2 and TRBJ2-1, with D possibly TRBD2 on 6 matching bases. Trimming removed 4 bases at V and 8 bases at J, with 12 bases between. CDR3 size: 13 residues. Germline values: CDR1 SGHTA, CDR2 FQGNSA. The CDR3 loop is CASSSRRVDEQFF. Here the CDR3 DNA reads TGTGCCAGCAGCTCACGGAGGGTTGATGAGCAGTTCTTC.

The table lists this clonotype with many counts. This chain connects TRBV27 to TRBJ1-5; no clear D. CDR1 MNHEY and CDR2 SMNVEV come from the germline V gene (reference sequence). The V end lost 1 base, the J end lost 1 base, and 8 bases lay between the germline ends. The CDR3 is 15 residues long. CDR3 in amino acids: CASSLLGGSNQPQHF. CDR3 nucleotide sequence: TGTGCCAGCAGTTTATTAGGAGGGAGCAATCAGCCCCAGCATTTT.